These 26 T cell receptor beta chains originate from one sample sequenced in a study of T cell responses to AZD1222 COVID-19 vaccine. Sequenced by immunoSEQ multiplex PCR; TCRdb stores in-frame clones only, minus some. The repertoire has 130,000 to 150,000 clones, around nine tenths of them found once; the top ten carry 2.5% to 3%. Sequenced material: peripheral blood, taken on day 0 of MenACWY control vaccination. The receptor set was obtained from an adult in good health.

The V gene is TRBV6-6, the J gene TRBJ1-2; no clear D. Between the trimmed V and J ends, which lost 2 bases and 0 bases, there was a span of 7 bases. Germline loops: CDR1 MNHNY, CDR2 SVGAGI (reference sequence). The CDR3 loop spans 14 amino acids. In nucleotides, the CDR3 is TGTGCCAGCAGTTACCCGCAGGCTAACTATGGCTACACCTTC. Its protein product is CASSYPQANYGYTF.

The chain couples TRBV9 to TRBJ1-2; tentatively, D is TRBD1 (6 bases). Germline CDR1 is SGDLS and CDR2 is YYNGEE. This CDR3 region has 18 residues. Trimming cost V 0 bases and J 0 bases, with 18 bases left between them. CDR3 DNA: TGTGCCAGCAGCGTAGCTGGGGGCAAGACCCAAGCTAACTATGGCTACACCTTC. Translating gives CASSVAGGKTQANYGYTF. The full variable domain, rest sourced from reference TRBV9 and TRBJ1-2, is DSGVTQTPKHLITATGQRVTLRCSPRSGDLSVYWYQQSLDQGLQFLIQYYNGEERAKGNILERFSAQQFPDLHSELNLSSLELGDSALYFCASSVAGGKTQANYGYTFGSGTRLTVV.

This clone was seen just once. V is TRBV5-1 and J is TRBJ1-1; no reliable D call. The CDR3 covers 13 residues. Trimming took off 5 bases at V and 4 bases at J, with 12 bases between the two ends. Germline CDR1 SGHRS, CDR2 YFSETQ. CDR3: CASRGGPGTEAFF. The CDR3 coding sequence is TGCGCCAGCAGAGGAGGACCGGGCACTGAAGCTTTCTTT.

DNA for the CDR3: TGTGCCAGCCGCGACAGGGGACTCTCCTACGAGCAGTACTTC. Its protein product is CASRDRGLSYEQYF. The gene calls are TRBV2 and TRBJ2-7; TRBD1 matches 8 bases. The germline V gene has CDR1 SNHLY and CDR2 FYNNEI. Germline trimming cut 8 bases from V and 0 bases from J; bases unmatched to any gene: 6. This CDR3 is built from 14 residues.

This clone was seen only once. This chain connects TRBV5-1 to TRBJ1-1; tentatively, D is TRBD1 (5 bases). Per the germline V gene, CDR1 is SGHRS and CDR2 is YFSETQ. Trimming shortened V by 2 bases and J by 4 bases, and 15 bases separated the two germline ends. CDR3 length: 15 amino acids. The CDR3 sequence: CASSLSGTRGTEAFF. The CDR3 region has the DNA TGCGCCAGCAGCTTATCAGGGACGCGGGGCACTGAAGCTTTCTTT.

The CDR3 region is CASSSRSSGSYEQYF. CDR3 coding DNA: TGTGCCAGCAGTTCACGTTCTAGCGGGAGTTACGAGCAGTACTTC. V gene TRBV6-5 combines with J gene TRBJ2-7; 10 bases are a match to TRBD2. The V segment lost 4 bases and the J segment 4 bases; nucleotides outside the gene matches: 7. This CDR3 has 15 amino acids. Germline CDR1 MNHEY, CDR2 SVGAGI.

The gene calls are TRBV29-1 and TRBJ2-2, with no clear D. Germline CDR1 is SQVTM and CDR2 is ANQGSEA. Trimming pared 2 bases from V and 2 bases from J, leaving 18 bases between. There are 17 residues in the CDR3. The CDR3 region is CSVETLHRSSNTGELFF. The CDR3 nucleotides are TGCAGCGTTGAAACGTTACATCGGTCTTCTAACACCGGGGAGCTGTTTTTT.

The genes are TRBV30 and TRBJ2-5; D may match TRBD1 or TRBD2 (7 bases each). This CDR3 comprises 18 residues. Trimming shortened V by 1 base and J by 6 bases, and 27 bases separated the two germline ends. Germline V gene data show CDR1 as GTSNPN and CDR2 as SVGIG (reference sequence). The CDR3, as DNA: TGTGCCTGGAGTGCAAAGACAGCCACAGGGGCGGGACTAAAGACCCAGTACTTC. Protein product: CAWSAKTATGAGLKTQYF.

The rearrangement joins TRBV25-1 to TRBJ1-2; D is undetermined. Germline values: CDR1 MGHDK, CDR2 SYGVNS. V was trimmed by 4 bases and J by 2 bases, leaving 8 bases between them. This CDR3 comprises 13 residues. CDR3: CASSGWENYGYTF. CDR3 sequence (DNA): TGTGCCAGCAGTGGGTGGGAAAACTATGGCTACACCTTC.

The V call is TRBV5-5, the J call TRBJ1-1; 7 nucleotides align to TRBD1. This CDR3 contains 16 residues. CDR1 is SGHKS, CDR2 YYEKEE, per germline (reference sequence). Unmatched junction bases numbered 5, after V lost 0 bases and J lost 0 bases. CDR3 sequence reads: CASSLAPGGVNTEAFF. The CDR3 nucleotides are TGTGCCAGCAGCTTGGCCCCAGGGGGGGTGAACACTGAAGCTTTCTTT.

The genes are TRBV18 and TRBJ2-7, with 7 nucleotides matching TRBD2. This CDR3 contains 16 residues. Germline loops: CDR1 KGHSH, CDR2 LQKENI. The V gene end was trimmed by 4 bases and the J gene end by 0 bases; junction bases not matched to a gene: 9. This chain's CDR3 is CASSLVTSQTSYEQYF. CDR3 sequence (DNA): TGTGCCAGCTCACTCGTGACTAGCCAGACCTCCTACGAGCAGTACTTC.

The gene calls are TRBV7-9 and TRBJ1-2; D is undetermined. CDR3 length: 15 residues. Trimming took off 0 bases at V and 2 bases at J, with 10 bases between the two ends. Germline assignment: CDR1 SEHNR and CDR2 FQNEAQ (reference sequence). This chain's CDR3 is CASSLALGINYGYTF. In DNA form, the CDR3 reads TGTGCCAGCAGCTTAGCGCTAGGCATAAACTATGGCTACACCTTC.

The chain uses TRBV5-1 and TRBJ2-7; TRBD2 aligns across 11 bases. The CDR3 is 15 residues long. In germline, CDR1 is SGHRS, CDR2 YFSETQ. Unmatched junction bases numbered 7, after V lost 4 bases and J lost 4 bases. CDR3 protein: CASSRTSGRSYEQYF. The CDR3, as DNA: TGCGCCAGCAGCCGAACTAGCGGGAGATCGTACGAGCAGTACTTC. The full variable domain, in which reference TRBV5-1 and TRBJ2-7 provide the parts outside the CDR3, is KAGVTQTPRYLIKTRGQQVTLSCSPISGHRSVSWYQQTPGQGLQFLFEYFSETQRNKGNFPGRFSGRQFSNSRSEMNVSTLELGDSALYLCASSRTSGRSYEQYFGPGTRLTVT.

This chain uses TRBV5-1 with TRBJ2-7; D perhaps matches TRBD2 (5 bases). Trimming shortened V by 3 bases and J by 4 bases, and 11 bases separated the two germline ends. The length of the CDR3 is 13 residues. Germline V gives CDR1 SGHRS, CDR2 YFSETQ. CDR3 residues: CASSWDREYEQYF. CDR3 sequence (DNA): TGCGCCAGCAGCTGGGATAGGGAGTACGAGCAGTACTTC.

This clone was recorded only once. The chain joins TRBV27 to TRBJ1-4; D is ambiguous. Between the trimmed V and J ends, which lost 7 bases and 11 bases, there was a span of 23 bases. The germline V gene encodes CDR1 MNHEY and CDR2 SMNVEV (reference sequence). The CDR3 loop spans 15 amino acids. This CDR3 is CASIPPSRERSKLFF. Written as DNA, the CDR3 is TGTGCCAGCATCCCCCCATCACGGGAGAGGTCGAAACTGTTTTTT.

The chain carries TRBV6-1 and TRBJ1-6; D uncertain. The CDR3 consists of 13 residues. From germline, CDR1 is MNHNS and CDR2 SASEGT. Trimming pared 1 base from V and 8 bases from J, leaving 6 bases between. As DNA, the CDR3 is TGTGCCAGCAGTGAAGTTGCAGATTCACCCCTCCACTTT. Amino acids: CASSEVADSPLHF.

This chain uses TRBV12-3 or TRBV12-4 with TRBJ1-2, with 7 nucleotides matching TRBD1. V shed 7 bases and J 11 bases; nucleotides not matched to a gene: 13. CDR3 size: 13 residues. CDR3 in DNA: TGTGCCAGCACCGTGACTACCCAGGGGGAATACACCTTC. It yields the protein CASTVTTQGEYTF.

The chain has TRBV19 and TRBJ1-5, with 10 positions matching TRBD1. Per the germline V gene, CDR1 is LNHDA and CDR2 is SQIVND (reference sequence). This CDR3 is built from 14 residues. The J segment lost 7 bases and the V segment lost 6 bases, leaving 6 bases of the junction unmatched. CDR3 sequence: CASRSGQGWQPQHF. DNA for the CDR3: TGTGCCAGTAGATCGGGACAGGGGTGGCAGCCCCAGCATTTT. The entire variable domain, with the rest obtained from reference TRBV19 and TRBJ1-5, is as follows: DGGITQSPKYLFRKEGQNVTLSCEQNLNHDAMYWYRQDPGQGLRLIYYSQIVNDFQKGDIAEGYSVSREKKESFPLTVTSAQKNPTAFYLCASRSGQGWQPQHFGDGTRLSIL.

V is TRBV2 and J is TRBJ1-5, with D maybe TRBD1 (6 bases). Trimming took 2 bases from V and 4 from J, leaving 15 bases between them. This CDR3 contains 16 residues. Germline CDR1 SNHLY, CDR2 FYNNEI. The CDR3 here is CASSEWGRGGNQPQHF. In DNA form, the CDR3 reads TGTGCCAGCAGTGAATGGGGCAGGGGAGGGAATCAGCCCCAGCATTTT.

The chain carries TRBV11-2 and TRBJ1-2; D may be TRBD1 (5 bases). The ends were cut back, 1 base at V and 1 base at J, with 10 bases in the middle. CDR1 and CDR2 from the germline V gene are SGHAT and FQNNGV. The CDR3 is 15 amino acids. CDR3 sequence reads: CASSLGGNYNYGYTF. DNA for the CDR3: TGTGCCAGCAGCTTAGGGGGGAACTATAACTATGGCTACACCTTC. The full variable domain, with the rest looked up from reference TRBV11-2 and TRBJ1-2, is EAGVAQSPRYKIIEKRQSVAFWCNPISGHATLYWYQQILGQGPKLLIQFQNNGVVDDSQLPKDRFSAERLKGVDSTLKIQPAKLEDSAVYLCASSLGGNYNYGYTFGSGTRLTVV.

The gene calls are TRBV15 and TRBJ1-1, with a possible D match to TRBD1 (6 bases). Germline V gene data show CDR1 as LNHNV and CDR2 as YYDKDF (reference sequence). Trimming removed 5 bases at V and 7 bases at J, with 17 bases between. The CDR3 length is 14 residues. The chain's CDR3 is CATSPRLGAGEAFF. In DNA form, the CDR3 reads TGTGCCACCAGCCCCAGACTGGGGGCGGGTGAAGCTTTCTTT.

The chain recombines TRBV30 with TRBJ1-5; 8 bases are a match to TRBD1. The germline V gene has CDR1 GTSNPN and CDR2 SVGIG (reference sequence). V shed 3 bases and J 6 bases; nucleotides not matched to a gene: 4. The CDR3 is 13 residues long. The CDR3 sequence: CAWSGQGGQPQHF. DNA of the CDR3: TGTGCCTGGAGCGGACAGGGAGGTCAGCCCCAGCATTTT.

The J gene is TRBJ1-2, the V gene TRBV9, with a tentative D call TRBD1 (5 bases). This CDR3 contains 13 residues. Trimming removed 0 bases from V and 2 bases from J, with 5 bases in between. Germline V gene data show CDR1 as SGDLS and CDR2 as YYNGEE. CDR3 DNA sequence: TGTGCCAGCAGCGTAGGGGGGAACTATGGCTACACCTTC. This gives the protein CASSVGGNYGYTF.

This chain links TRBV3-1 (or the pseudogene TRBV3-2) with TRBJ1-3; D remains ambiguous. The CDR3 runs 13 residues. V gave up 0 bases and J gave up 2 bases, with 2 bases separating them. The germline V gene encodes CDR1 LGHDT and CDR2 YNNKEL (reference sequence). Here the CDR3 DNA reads TGTGCCAGCAGCCAAGACCCTGGAAACACCATATATTTT. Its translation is CASSQDPGNTIYF.

CDR3 sequence (DNA): TGTGCCAGCAGCCCCGGTAGCGGGATCACATCTAGCACAGATACGCAGTATTTT. Translation gives CASSPGSGITSSTDTQYF. This rearrangement joins TRBV7-3 to TRBJ2-3; 8 nucleotides line up with TRBD2. Germline values: CDR1 SGHTA, CDR2 FQGTGA. This CDR3 has 18 amino acids. V gave up 5 bases and J gave up 0 bases; unmatched junction bases: 13.

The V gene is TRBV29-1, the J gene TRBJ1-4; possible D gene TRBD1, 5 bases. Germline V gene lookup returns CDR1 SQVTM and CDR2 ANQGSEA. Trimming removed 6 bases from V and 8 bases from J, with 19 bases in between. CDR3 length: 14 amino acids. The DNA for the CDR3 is TGCAGCGTCTTTGGGGGGGTGGGAAGAGAAAAACTGTTTTTT. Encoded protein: CSVFGGVGREKLFF.